This T cell receptor (beta chain) was identified during a study of identical twins (dated by TCRdb to the mid-2010s). About the study as a whole: TCR alpha and beta repertoires from monozygotic twins, unrelated adults of various ages and cord blood were deep-sequenced to test whether fetal clonotypes persist. To rule out contamination, the twin experiments were replicated at different times with different library preparation protocols. The investigation overall reported the following: Invariant T cells such as MAIT and iNKT could partly confound zero-insertion analyses, though diverse VJ usage argued against this for most clonotypes. Out-of-frame TCR alpha sharing in monozygotic twins was systematically underestimated by recombination models, whereas sharing between unrelated individuals was in agreement with the recombination models. Because the same donors could not be followed over many years, conclusions were based on cross-sectional statistical analysis. Excess twin sharing in beta out-of-frame sequences was weaker because fewer shared sequences lowered the signal-to-noise ratio. Fewer insertions were carried by abundant cord blood beta clonotypes, a similar but weaker trend appeared in young adult naive repertoires, and no such trend appeared in memory repertoires. Compared with coincidental sharing between unrelated individuals, out-of-frame TCR alpha sequences shared between twins had an excess of sequences with low generation probability.

At least ten counts were recorded for this clonotype. The antigen it binds to is not known. The sample holds no much larger clone one base away, and base qualities are not on file. Only healthy Caucasian donors were included. Three pairs of female monozygotic twins, all aged about 18 to 29 years, made up the twin cohort. Peripheral blood mononuclear cells were used as the source from which RNA for TCR libraries was isolated. Library generation was performed with 5' RACE. Sequencing was performed on an Illumina HiSeq 2000. Template switching added a universal primer binding site, and the final cDNA carried a unique molecular identifier that allowed TCR cDNA molecules to be counted accurately. Specific primers in the conserved constant-segment region were used to synthesize first-strand cDNA for TCR alpha and beta chains. To control for contamination, each cDNA library was double barcoded with a SMART-Mk sample barcode plus Illumina barcodes. Two successive PCR steps introduced TruSeq adapter sequences along with Illumina sample barcodes. The TCR alpha and beta cDNA libraries were sequenced on the Illumina HiSeq platform using custom primers. In the authors' own workflow: Raw reads were processed with MiGEC to extract unique molecular identifiers, and MiXCR was used to determine CDR3 positions. For each individual, recombination models were inferred using an EM algorithm with the repgenHMM and IGoR tools. Shared clonotypes were analyzed with the tcR package in R, and sharing was normalized by the product of cloneset sizes. To study raw recombination without the effects of thymic and clonal selection, out-of-frame nonproductive sequences were analyzed. Through fastp at Q25 and MiXCR, TCRdb rebuilt clones from the public reads, retaining in-frame beta chains. Every entry covers one CDR3 protein and lists the most common genes and DNA from its rows. The V and J calls come from TCRdb's annotation, not from the publication. The sample records roughly 700,000 distinct CDR3 sequences, more than 6.5% of which are singletons. The top ten clonotypes cover roughly 0.9% of the sample.

The V end gives up 4 bases and the J end 5 bases, leaving 7 bases in the junction not matched to a gene. Based on the germline V gene, the CDR1 and CDR2 sequences are MDHEN and SYDVKM. The CDR3 runs 17 amino acids, cysteine and phenylalanine included. The kept DNA is CDR3 alone, 51 bases in frame from the first base. The same data also went into a second study, on yellow fever vaccine responses in identical twins. Looking at the second paper: According to the authors, in identical twins the way T cells responded to vaccination appeared partly convergent and partly personalized. In the study, vaccine-responding T cell clones were precisely tracked in identical twins.

The TCR comes from a woman under 30 in good health. Sample: PBMCs. The chain joins TRBV28 to TRBJ2-1; TRBD2 agrees with 14 junctional bases. The nucleotide sequence reads TGTGCCAGCAGTTCCCGACTAGCGGGAGGGCCTAACAATGAGCAGTTCTTC. It specifies CASSSRLAGGPNNEQFF. The CDR3, completed at both ends by the reference TRBV28 and TRBJ2-1 genes, gives the full variable domain DVKVTQSSRYLVKRTGEKVFLECVQDMDHENMFWYRQDPGLGLRLIYFSYDVKMKEKGDIPEGYSVSREKKERFSLILESASTNQTSMYLCASSSRLAGGPNNEQFFGPGTRLTVL.